These T cell receptor beta chains were read from a single sample in a study of CD8+CD57+ T cells in acquired aplastic anemia. TCRdb reprocessed the reads with MiXCR, giving one entry per CDR3 protein. The repertoire includes about 160,000 distinct CDR3 sequences, just under 45% of them detected once, and about 1.1% sits in the top ten. Sequencing was carried out using sorted CD4+, CD8+, or CD8+CD57+ T cells (not recorded which) from PBMCs. The receptors here all came from a human donor in good health. Each CDR3 is given with its conserved first and last residue.

V gene	J gene	CDR3 protein
TRBV15	TRBJ1-4	CATSTDNSEKLFF
TRBV20-1	TRBJ1-5	CSAARGPSNQPQHF
TRBV20-1	TRBJ1-2	CSAFDRDNYGYTF
TRBV19	TRBJ2-1	CASSHTPFF
TRBV2	TRBJ2-7	CASSPWTGGSFGEQYF
TRBV12-3/TRBV12-4	TRBJ2-1	CASRTSGYNEQFF
TRBV30	TRBJ1-2	CAWSVPARDGYTF
TRBV20-1	TRBJ1-2	CSAIWGYGYTF
TRBV9	TRBJ2-5	CASSVAWDTEETQYF
TRBV25-1	TRBJ1-6	CASSRWSPNSPLHF
TRBV7-7	TRBJ2-5	CASSLGTGSGETQYF
TRBV19	TRBJ1-6	CASARQGGFSPLHF
TRBV28	TRBJ1-2	CASSMRAGGVSGYTF